This T cell receptor beta chain was identified during a study of blood T cell repertoires in COVID-19. At the level of the study: Spain, Italy and the United States supplied samples that represented acute and convalescent COVID-19. The analysed material was cDNA or gDNA that came from T cells, B-cell-depleted T cells, or PBMCs.

The CDR3 spans 13 residues. With V trimmed by 11 bases and J by 4 bases, 6 bases remained unmatched. Germline V gene data show CDR1 as ENHRY and CDR2 as SYGVKD. As originally analysed: Amplification from reference gene primers served as the basis for estimated nucleated cell counts. Sequencing was performed with immunoSEQ multiplex PCR; in TCRdb, only in-frame clones are kept and a portion is missing. D and trimming come from the DNA, and the V and J calls and clone size come from that table. The sample holds approximately 69,000 clones, around 79% seen once. The receptor's source is a man between 60 and 75 years old with acute or convalescent COVID-19. The sample taken for sequencing was peripheral blood. V is TRBV10-3 and J is TRBJ2-5; TRBD2 matches 11 bases. CDR3: CAFSGGERETQYF. The CDR3 region has the DNA TGTGCCTTTAGCGGGGGGGAGAGAGAGACCCAGTACTTC.